What follows are 10 T cell receptor beta chains derived from one specimen sequenced in a study of human T cells and chemical hapten exposure. Using its own MiXCR run on the RACE reads, TCRdb lists one record per CDR3 protein. The sample holds about 120,000 distinct CDR3 sequences; roughly 15% are singletons and the top ten take about 0.85%. Time point described: patch test 1, 2 weeks after DPC sensitization. Treatment: therapeutic diphenylcyclopropenone sensitization with weekly scalp DPC. Sequencing used whole blood, obtained in connection with sensitization to the hapten diphenylcyclopropenone (DPC). The receptor set was obtained from a man younger than 35 with alopecia areata. Some clones in this sample may be carry-over from other donors' samples.

This clonotype has just a few counts. The V call is TRBV18, the J call TRBJ2-5; maybe TRBD1 (6 bases). Germline lookup yields CDR1 KGHSH and CDR2 LQKENI. This CDR3 has 13 residues. V was shortened by 4 bases and J by 7 bases, with 13 bases between the two germline ends. CDR3 residues: CASSQLQGRTQYF. In DNA, the CDR3 is TGTGCCAGCTCACAACTACAGGGCCGGACCCAGTACTTC.

The chain recombines TRBV12-3 or TRBV12-4 with TRBJ1-2; D perhaps matches TRBD1 (6 bases). The CDR3 length is 13 residues. Trimming removed 5 bases at V and 10 bases at J, with 17 bases between. CDR3 amino acids: CASSGTPGGVYTF. In nucleotides, the CDR3 is TGTGCCAGCAGTGGGACACCTGGTGGTGTCTACACCTTC.

This clonotype has only a few counts. This chain uses TRBV7-9 with TRBJ1-4; D not resolved. Between the trimmed V and J ends, which lost 4 bases and 5 bases, there was a span of 14 bases. Germline V gene data show CDR1 as SEHNR and CDR2 as FQNEAQ (reference sequence). The CDR3 totals 15 residues. CDR3 sequence: CASSSTRWANEKLFF. CDR3 DNA: TGTGCCAGCAGCTCGACCCGTTGGGCCAATGAAAAACTGTTTTTT.

This clonotype was seen more than once but under ten times. This rearrangement joins TRBV9 to TRBJ1-1, with no clear D. V was trimmed by 0 bases and J by 7 bases, leaving 10 bases between them. CDR1 is SGDLS and CDR2 is YYNGEE in the germline V gene. The CDR3 length is 13 residues. This chain's CDR3 is CASSVELRDEAFF. In DNA, the CDR3 is TGTGCCAGCAGCGTAGAGCTTAGGGATGAAGCTTTCTTT.

This clonotype was seen once. A read error may account for a junction end that differs from germline. J is TRBJ2-5 and V is TRBV12-3 or TRBV12-4; 8 bases line up with TRBD1. There are 16 residues in the CDR3. The CDR3 region is CASRTGQGQIQETQYF. CDR3 nucleotide sequence: TGCGCCAGCAGAACAGGACAGGGCCAAATACAAGAGACCCAGTACTTC.

The chain carries TRBV2 and TRBJ2-5; 8 bases map to TRBD2. V lost 7 bases to trimming and J lost 5 bases; unmatched junction nucleotides: 12. Germline V gives CDR1 SNHLY, CDR2 FYNNEI. The CDR3 contains 15 residues. This chain's CDR3 is CASKRTSYDSETQYF. DNA of the CDR3: TGTGCCAGCAAACGGACTAGCTACGACTCGGAGACCCAGTACTTC.

This clonotype was detected a few times. The J gene is TRBJ1-5, the V gene TRBV7-2; D not certain. V gave up 0 bases and J gave up 5 bases, with 2 bases separating them. Germline loops: CDR1 SGHTA, CDR2 FQGNSA. CDR3 length: 12 residues. The DNA for the CDR3 is TGTGCCAGCAGCTTAGCCTATCAGCCCCAGCATTTT. Its translation is CASSLAYQPQHF.

In this sample, this clonotype turned up a few times. This rearrangement joins TRBV6-2 or TRBV6-3 to TRBJ2-3; possibly TRBD2 for D (5 bases). This CDR3 comprises 12 residues. The germline gives CDR1 MNHEY, CDR2 SVGEGT. The V gene lost 0 bases and the J gene lost 10 bases, with 8 bases spanning the gap. The CDR3 nucleotides read TGTGCCAGCAGTTACTCAACTAGGGCGCAGTATTTT. This encodes CASSYSTRAQYF.

In this sample, this clonotype turned up many times. The chain couples TRBV18 to TRBJ1-4; TRBD1 matches 8 bases. CDR1 is KGHSH, CDR2 LQKENI, per germline. Trimming took 2 bases from V and 4 from J; bases not matched to a gene: 6. CDR3 length equals 16 residues. In DNA, the CDR3 is TGTGCCAGCTCACCAACTGGACAGGGACATAATGAAAAACTGTTTTTT. As protein: CASSPTGQGHNEKLFF.

The CDR3: CASSLRFGGQAFSGANVLTF. The CDR3 DNA sequence: TGTGCCAGCAGCTTAAGATTTGGGGGACAAGCCTTCTCTGGGGCCAACGTCCTGACTTTC. The chain uses TRBV5-5 and TRBJ2-6, with D maybe TRBD1 (6 bases). Trimming pared 2 bases from V and 0 bases from J, leaving 21 bases between. CDR1 is SGHKS, CDR2 YYEKEE, per germline (reference sequence). The CDR3 contains 20 residues.